Listed here is a single T cell receptor beta chain. Its cognate antigen is unknown. The data derive from a study of early T cells in non-severe SARS-CoV-2 infection. Study details: The sequenced material was bulk RNA from unsorted whole blood, and its chains were unpaired. Broader study findings: Anti-spike CD8 specificities were favored by VDJdb matching, whose results missed private and CD4 specificities.

Attached unique molecular identifiers marked individual cDNA molecules. TCRdb itself ran the 5' RACE reads through MiXCR, one entry per CDR3 protein. This repertoire shows 40,000 to 55,000 distinct CDR3 sequences, 6.5% to 9.5% found once; its top ten account for 4.5% to 7%. This CDR3 has 12 residues. Germline trimming cut 3 bases from V and 5 bases from J; bases unmatched to any gene: 3. Germline-derived CDR1 and CDR2 are DFQATT and SNEGSKA (reference sequence). The chain combines TRBV20-1 with TRBJ2-5; the match to TRBD2 covers 7 bases. The TCR sequence derives from an adult who was a healthcare worker with PCR-confirmed SARS-CoV-2 infection or an uninfected control (not recorded which). Sequenced material: whole blood. The CDR3 is CSARAGRETQYF. In DNA form, the CDR3 reads TGCAGTGCTAGGGCCGGGAGGGAGACCCAGTACTTC.